The entry that follows covers one T cell receptor beta chain sequence. What this receptor recognizes is not known. The input lacks base qualities; no much larger clone sits a single base away. The sample is drawn from a study of tissue T cells after allogeneic stem cell transplantation (dated by TCRdb to between 2020 and 2023). As for the study more broadly: If a tissue had multiple samples, a pathologist reviewed H&E sections so that samples with histologically apparent lymphocytes got priority for sequencing. The human arm was a prospective observational study without blinding or randomization. TCR beta repertoires were profiled across many tissues obtained from research autopsies of patients with and without GVHD, as well as in mouse models of GVHD.

What the study reported, not specific to this receptor: Within patients, how anatomically similar tissues were was a major factor shaping TCR repertoire composition, regardless of disease or transplant status. Blood samples were not available from the non-GVHD comparator patients. Only a few T cell clones appeared in more than one patient, yet motif-based clustering showed tissue-specific repertoire signatures that were shared between patients. Which tissue TCRs were alloreactive or antigen-specific was not determined in the study, and some clones might have been persisting host cells. In both patients and mice, T cells from blood and spleen covered only a limited part of the TCR repertoire found in tissues. A small and clinically heterogeneous patient cohort was studied, and sampling depth was acknowledged as a limitation.

The time point label on this specimen signifies: human tissue collected at research (rapid) autopsy. Three non-HCT comparator patients who had other cancers, at least five GI tract samples, and no known GI disease at death were chosen retrospectively. After a median post-mortem interval of about 10 hours, the autopsy tissues collected included GI sites spanning esophagus to rectum, along with liver, skin and lymphoid organs including spleen. Each autopsy specimen was bisected, with one portion flash-frozen in liquid nitrogen and the remainder formalin-fixed, and the outer muscle layers of GI specimens were removed. To extract genomic DNA from frozen tissues, either the Mag-Bind Blood & Tissue DNA HDQ 96 Kit on a Chemagic 360 or the DNeasy Blood & Tissue Kit was used. Because of concern about red blood cell contamination, extracted DNA was further purified using the Genomic DNA Clean & Concentrator-25 kit.

Libraries were built with the immunoSEQ multiplex PCR assay. Adaptive Biotechnologies performed the TCRbeta CDR3 sequencing at survey depth and reported CDR3 sequences, V/J genes, productive frequency and template counts. TCR beta CDR3 regions were amplified from genomic DNA rather than RNA. From the authors' description of their analysis: Pairwise repertoire overlap between tissues was quantified with Jensen-Shannon divergence, where 1 means complete divergence and 0 identical. Tissues were grouped by single-linkage agglomerative hierarchical clustering of pairwise JSD values, and the clustering results were shown as dendrograms. GLIPH2 was applied to all patient samples using simulation_depth 1000, kmer_min_depth 3, and cdr3_length_cutoff 8, and only groups with more than two unique CDR3s were retained. In a standardized tissue-overlap score, Jaccard GLIPH-group overlap across patients was extrapolated to a standard repertoire size of 1000 clones. Associations of diversity with clinical or experimental variables used linear mixed-effect models with tissue fixed effects and individual random effects. What TCRdb holds here is the immuneACCESS table cut down to in-frame rearrangements. Part of the clones is not present; checked against another copy, under half of the missing clones reflect an unresolved V gene, and the others are unexplained. That table furnishes V, J and clone size, whereas the DNA furnished D and trimming. The table for this sample lists 20,000 to 30,000 clones; 73% of them were counted only once. Less than 8.5% of the sample rests with the top ten.

Spanning cysteine to phenylalanine, the CDR3 consists of 14 amino acids. CDR3 DNA is the only sequence kept; it has 42 bases, read in frame from the first base. Between the V and J ends, shortened by 5 bases and 7 bases respectively, the junction contains 15 bases. Looking up the germline V gene yields CDR1 SGHTA and CDR2 FQGTGA. The receptor was isolated from a female donor over 55 with lung cancer. The starting material was tissue from the ileum, obtained at autopsy. The chain is assembled from TRBV7-3 and TRBJ2-1; TRBD2 is a possible D gene, resting on 5 matching bases. For the CDR3, the sequence is CASSVWSGPNEQFF. The sequenced DNA is TGTGCCAGCAGCGTATGGAGCGGCCCTAATGAGCAGTTCTTC.